This T cell receptor beta chain was sequenced in a study of shared T cell receptors in the human thymus. The repertoire was sequenced with immunoSEQ multiplex PCR; TCRdb's copy has only in-frame clones and lacks some. The sample lists over 450,000 clones; more than 75% were seen once. The germline V gene has CDR1 ENHRY and CDR2 SYGVKD. The CDR3 is 14 residues long. The trim removed 7 bases at V and 5 bases at J, leaving 6 bases unmatched. These same data were also listed under a study on human thymus T cells. As that report states: Healthy Finnish infants undergoing corrective surgery for congenital heart defects were used as donors. During corrective heart surgery, resections were taken, and the thymus tissue came from them. Gene usage for V and J segments appeared biased in thymic and blood repertoires.

The source is a boy in the first two years of life with a congenital heart defect. This chain links TRBV10-3 with TRBJ2-1; 9 bases are a match to TRBD2. What was sequenced was thymocytes. The CDR3 here is CAINGLATDNEQFF. The CDR3 DNA is TGTGCCATCAATGGACTAGCGACCGACAATGAGCAGTTCTTC.